This T cell receptor beta chain was identified during a study of graft-versus-host responses after intestinal transplantation. For the study at large: Every recipient underwent anti-thymocyte globulin induction, then tacrolimus and steroids for roughly 3 years. Study results and limitations: Allograft graft-versus-host to host-versus-graft clonal ratios ran high in patients with graft-donor T cell macrochimerism. Declining HvG levels early post-transplant were linked to peak circulating GvH clone levels.

Trimming removed 5 bases at V and 4 bases at J, with 10 bases between. The germline gives CDR1 MDHEN, CDR2 SYDVKM. This CDR3 is 13 amino acids long. Concerning this clone itself: What it binds is not known.

Using immunoSEQ multiplex PCR, the repertoire was profiled, and TCRdb retains in-frame clones only, with some absent. The sample lists 40,000 or so clones, just under 95% occurring once. The source was PBMCs, collected 16 days after intestinal transplant. This sequence originates from a human patient who received an intestinal transplant, so some T cells may come from the graft donor. This chain joins TRBV28 and TRBJ2-3; tentatively, D is TRBD1 (6 bases). Here the CDR3 DNA reads TGTGCCAGCAGTCCCAGGGGATCAGATACGCAGTATTTT. Translating gives CASSPRGSDTQYF.